This TCR beta chain appears in the sequencing data of a study of vaccination and CD4 T cells after COVID-19. The wider study: Post-COVID draws followed diagnosis by a median around 100 days (range 35 to 161).

As to treatment: roughly 11-day PBMC culture with coronavirus spike peptide pools or control peptides (ViraFEST assay). Cells were cultured for 9 to 10 days, and then CD4+ T cells were isolated by negative selection. Regarding this clonotype: Its specificity is not known.

The CDR3 consists of 16 residues. CDR1 and CDR2 from the germline V gene are MGHRA and YSYEKL. V was cut by 0 bases and J by 5 bases, with 16 bases left in between. The study sequenced cultured CD4+ T cell DNA using the Oncomine TCR Beta short-read assay. TCRdb reprocessed the PCR reads with MiXCR, giving one entry per CDR3 protein. The sample includes some 14,000 distinct CDR3 sequences, around a third seen only once; the top ten take roughly 15%. This clonotype was sampled from a human donor with COVID-19. The chain carries TRBV4-1 and TRBJ1-2; D is undetermined. Sample: cultured CD4+ T cells from blood. The CDR3 protein is CASSQDPQARPYGYTF. CDR3 coding DNA: TGCGCCAGCAGCCAAGATCCGCAGGCGCGGCCTTATGGCTACACCTTC.